This is a list of T cell receptor beta chains from one sample in a study of cytomegalovirus exposure and HLA in healthy donors. The method was immunoSEQ multiplex PCR; TCRdb's version includes in-frame clones alone and lacks a portion of them. The table includes 95,000 to 150,000 clones, about 73% detected once. Specimen: PBMCs. Receptor source: a woman in her 40s in good health and CMV-seronegative. Both conserved end residues are part of each CDR3. Each record gives: D gene, V gene, clone size, J gene, CDR3 protein, CDR3 DNA. D genes are given only for firm matches. The size field is filled for only some rows; it gives once, few, many or a size class.

D gene: TRBD2
V gene: TRBV7-2
clone size: NA
J gene: TRBJ2-7
CDR3 protein: CASSLAWTSGRSEQYF
CDR3 DNA: TGTGCCAGCAGCTTAGCCTGGACTAGCGGGAGATCCGAGCAGTACTTC

D gene: NA
V gene: TRBV21-1
clone size: NA
J gene: TRBJ2-7
CDR3 protein: CASSKVRLAGEQYF
CDR3 DNA: TGTGCCAGCAGCAAAGTTAGACTAGCGGGTGAGCAGTACTTC

D gene: TRBD2
V gene: TRBV4-3
clone size: few
J gene: TRBJ2-5
CDR3 protein: CASSQAYSGSQETQYF
CDR3 DNA: TGCGCCAGCAGCCAAGCCTACAGCGGGAGTCAAGAGACCCAGTACTTC

D gene: NA
V gene: TRBV2
clone size: NA
J gene: TRBJ1-5
CDR3 protein: CASSEGRPQHF
CDR3 DNA: TGTGCCAGCAGTGAGGGGCGGCCCCAGCATTTT

D gene: NA
V gene: TRBV7-9
clone size: NA
J gene: TRBJ1-4
CDR3 protein: CASSFQGNEKLFF
CDR3 DNA: TGTGCCAGCAGCTTCCAGGGGAATGAAAAACTGTTTTTT

D gene: NA
V gene: TRBV5-1
clone size: NA
J gene: TRBJ1-1
CDR3 protein: CASSLAPMNTEAFF
CDR3 DNA: TGCGCCAGCAGCTTGGCCCCCATGAACACTGAAGCTTTCTTT

D gene: TRBD2
V gene: TRBV5-1
clone size: NA
J gene: TRBJ2-3
CDR3 protein: CASSPGLAGALDTQYF
CDR3 DNA: TGCGCCAGCAGCCCGGGACTAGCGGGGGCCTTGGATACGCAGTATTTT

D gene: TRBD1
V gene: TRBV15
clone size: few
J gene: TRBJ1-1
CDR3 protein: CATSPGQGVKAEAFF
CDR3 DNA: TGTGCCACCAGCCCGGGACAGGGAGTTAAGGCTGAAGCTTTCTTT

D gene: TRBD1
V gene: TRBV10-1
clone size: NA
J gene: TRBJ2-7
CDR3 protein: CASTTGTGREQYF
CDR3 DNA: TGCGCCAGCACCACCGGGACAGGGAGAGAGCAGTACTTC

D gene: TRBD2
V gene: TRBV30
clone size: NA
J gene: TRBJ2-1
CDR3 protein: CAWRSGRAREQFF
CDR3 DNA: TGTGCCTGGAGAAGCGGGAGGGCCCGCGAGCAGTTCTTC

D gene: TRBD2
V gene: TRBV5-4
clone size: medium-sized
J gene: TRBJ2-1
CDR3 protein: CASRPGLAGAPYNEQFF
CDR3 DNA: TGTGCCAGCAGGCCGGGACTAGCGGGGGCCCCATACAATGAGCAGTTCTTC

D gene: NA
V gene: TRBV7-2
clone size: NA
J gene: TRBJ2-7
CDR3 protein: CASSGGQSEQYF
CDR3 DNA: TGTGCCAGCAGCGGGGGCCAGAGCGAGCAGTACTTC

D gene: NA
V gene: TRBV6-5
clone size: NA
J gene: TRBJ1-1
CDR3 protein: CASQVATEAFF
CDR3 DNA: TGTGCCAGCCAAGTGGCCACTGAAGCTTTCTTT

D gene: TRBD2
V gene: TRBV10-1
clone size: NA
J gene: TRBJ2-3
CDR3 protein: CAAVGPGLAGPSDTQYF
CDR3 DNA: TGCGCCGCCGTTGGTCCGGGACTAGCGGGACCCTCCGATACGCAGTATTTT

D gene: TRBD1
V gene: TRBV6-5
clone size: NA
J gene: TRBJ1-1
CDR3 protein: CASSPRTGWDTEAFF
CDR3 DNA: TGTGCCAGCAGTCCCCGGACAGGGTGGGACACTGAAGCTTTCTTT

D gene: TRBD2
V gene: TRBV4-3
clone size: NA
J gene: TRBJ2-1
CDR3 protein: CASSQDRLAGGEQFF
CDR3 DNA: TGCGCCAGCAGCCAAGATCGACTAGCGGGGGGAGAGCAGTTCTTC

D gene: TRBD1
V gene: TRBV7-9
clone size: NA
J gene: TRBJ2-4
CDR3 protein: CASSSDRGLLAKNIQYF
CDR3 DNA: TGTGCCAGCAGCTCCGACAGGGGGCTATTGGCCAAAAACATTCAGTACTTC

D gene: NA
V gene: TRBV19
clone size: NA
J gene: TRBJ2-1
CDR3 protein: CATKNTAGSYNEQFF
CDR3 DNA: TGTGCCACAAAAAATACGGCCGGGTCCTACAATGAGCAGTTCTTC

D gene: TRBD1
V gene: TRBV6-1
clone size: NA
J gene: TRBJ2-7
CDR3 protein: CASEGTGSPYEQYF
CDR3 DNA: TGTGCCAGCGAAGGGACAGGCAGCCCCTACGAGCAGTACTTC

D gene: NA
V gene: TRBV10-3
clone size: NA
J gene: TRBJ1-5
CDR3 protein: CAISESGGNQPQHF
CDR3 DNA: TGTGCCATCAGTGAGTCCGGGGGAAATCAGCCCCAGCATTTT

D gene: NA
V gene: TRBV7-2
clone size: NA
J gene: TRBJ1-1
CDR3 protein: CASKLDTEAFF
CDR3 DNA: TGTGCCAGCAAACTAGACACTGAAGCTTTCTTT

D gene: TRBD2
V gene: TRBV19
clone size: NA
J gene: TRBJ2-7
CDR3 protein: CASSPRGGLAGGPTDEQYF
CDR3 DNA: TGTGCCAGTAGCCCGAGAGGGGGACTAGCGGGAGGGCCGACTGACGAGCAGTACTTC

D gene: TRBD2
V gene: TRBV11-2
clone size: NA
J gene: TRBJ2-7
CDR3 protein: CASSLGPYTSEKDYEQYF
CDR3 DNA: TGTGCCAGCAGCTTAGGCCCATATACTAGCGAAAAAGACTACGAGCAGTACTTC

D gene: NA
V gene: TRBV6-5
clone size: once
J gene: TRBJ2-7
CDR3 protein: CASRSDGLGGYEQYF
CDR3 DNA: TGTGCCAGCAGGTCGGACGGGTTGGGGGGATACGAGCAGTACTTC

D gene: TRBD2
V gene: TRBV4-2
clone size: NA
J gene: TRBJ2-7
CDR3 protein: CASSRGGAYEQYF
CDR3 DNA: TGTGCCAGCAGCCGGGGGGGGGCCTACGAGCAGTACTTC

D gene: TRBD2
V gene: TRBV7-9
clone size: few
J gene: TRBJ2-7
CDR3 protein: CASTLGGRVLAAEQYF
CDR3 DNA: TGTGCCAGCACTCTCGGTGGCAGGGTGCTAGCGGCCGAGCAGTACTTC

D gene: TRBD2
V gene: TRBV29-1
clone size: NA
J gene: TRBJ2-1
CDR3 protein: CSVEAGGPNEQFF
CDR3 DNA: TGCAGCGTTGAGGCGGGAGGGCCCAATGAGCAGTTCTTC

D gene: TRBD2
V gene: TRBV11-3
clone size: NA
J gene: TRBJ2-3
CDR3 protein: CASSSGTSGGRGDTQYF
CDR3 DNA: TGTGCCAGCAGCTCCGGGACTAGCGGGGGCCGGGGAGATACGCAGTATTTT

D gene: TRBD2
V gene: TRBV12-5
clone size: NA
J gene: TRBJ2-7
CDR3 protein: CASGFFSGGAYEQYF
CDR3 DNA: TGTGCTAGTGGCTTTTTTAGCGGGGGGGCTTACGAGCAGTACTTC

D gene: TRBD1
V gene: TRBV19
clone size: NA
J gene: TRBJ1-2
CDR3 protein: CASSGAGQGRGYTF
CDR3 DNA: TGTGCCAGTAGTGGGGCAGGACAGGGTCGTGGCTACACCTTC

D gene: NA
V gene: TRBV7-9
clone size: NA
J gene: TRBJ1-1
CDR3 protein: CASSRDITEAFF
CDR3 DNA: TGTGCCAGCAGTAGGGACATCACTGAAGCTTTCTTT

D gene: NA
V gene: TRBV6-5
clone size: few
J gene: TRBJ2-5
CDR3 protein: CASRWTRRVETQYF
CDR3 DNA: TGTGCCAGCAGATGGACACGAAGGGTTGAGACCCAGTACTTC

D gene: TRBD2
V gene: TRBV11-1
clone size: few
J gene: TRBJ2-2
CDR3 protein: CASSPLAANTGELFF
CDR3 DNA: TGTGCCAGCAGTCCCCTAGCGGCGAACACCGGGGAGCTGTTTTTT